These T cell receptor beta chains were read from a single sample in a study of blood T cell repertoires in COVID-19. This table comes from immunoSEQ multiplex PCR, and its TCRdb copy is limited to in-frame clones, with some not included. The data show roughly 170,000 clones, roughly 86% seen once. Sequenced sample: peripheral blood. These receptors came from a man aged 35 to 55 who had recovered from COVID-19. Each CDR3 is given with its conserved first and last residue. D genes are given only for firm matches. Rows give clone size only sometimes, using once, few, many, or a class for an expanded clone.

size: .
D: TRBD2
V: TRBV5-5
J: TRBJ2-1
DNA: TGTGCCAGCAGCTTGGACGGGAGGTCGGGGTTCTTC
CDR3: CASSLDGRSGFF

size: .
D: .
V: TRBV28
J: TRBJ1-5
DNA: TGTGCCAGCAGCAGGGTTCCTCAGCCCCAGCATTTT
CDR3: CASSRVPQPQHF

size: .
D: .
V: TRBV7-2
J: TRBJ2-1
DNA: TGTGCCAGCAGCTTAGAACGGTCTGGGGGCGGGGAGCAGTTCTTC
CDR3: CASSLERSGGGEQFF

size: .
D: TRBD2
V: TRBV11-3
J: TRBJ2-1
DNA: TGTGCCAGCAGCGAGGGACTAGCCCAATACAATGAGCAGTTCTTC
CDR3: CASSEGLAQYNEQFF

size: .
D: TRBD2
V: TRBV7-6
J: TRBJ2-1
DNA: TGTGCCAGCAGCTACCCCGGCGTTAGCGGGGTAGGGGATGAGCAGTTCTTC
CDR3: CASSYPGVSGVGDEQFF

size: .
D: TRBD2
V: TRBV19
J: TRBJ2-3
DNA: TGTGCCAGCCAAGGGAGGGTAGATACGCAGTATTTT
CDR3: CASQGRVDTQYF

size: .
D: TRBD2
V: TRBV2
J: TRBJ2-3
DNA: TGTGCCAGCACCCCGGGACTAGCGGGTTCCCATACGCAGTATTTT
CDR3: CASTPGLAGSHTQYF

size: .
D: .
V: TRBV16
J: TRBJ1-1
DNA: TGTGCCAGCAGCTCCCTCCCCGGAGCAGCCAACACTGAAGCTTTCTTT
CDR3: CASSSLPGAANTEAFF

size: .
D: TRBD2
V: TRBV29-1
J: TRBJ2-1
DNA: TGCAGCGTTGCAGGAGCGGGAGCTAACTCCTACAATGAGCAGTTCTTC
CDR3: CSVAGAGANSYNEQFF

size: .
D: TRBD1
V: TRBV7-2
J: TRBJ2-4
DNA: TGTGCCAGCAGCTTAAGGCCCCGGGACAGGGCGCCCGGCAAAAACATTCAGTACTTC
CDR3: CASSLRPRDRAPGKNIQYF

size: .
D: TRBD2
V: TRBV5-6
J: TRBJ2-2
DNA: TGTGCCAGCAGCTTGTATGCGGGGGGCAACACCGGGGAGCTGTTTTTT
CDR3: CASSLYAGGNTGELFF

size: .
D: .
V: TRBV4-3
J: TRBJ1-2
DNA: TGCGCCAGCAGCCAAGAAAATCTCAGGGCTAACTATGGCTACACCTTC
CDR3: CASSQENLRANYGYTF

size: .
D: .
V: TRBV30
J: TRBJ2-5
DNA: TGTGCCTGGAGGCGTAGCGGTGGCCAAGAGACCCAGTACTTC
CDR3: CAWRRSGGQETQYF

size: .
D: TRBD2
V: TRBV19
J: TRBJ2-1
DNA: TGTGCCAGTAGTGGACTAGTTGAGCAGTTCTTC
CDR3: CASSGLVEQFF

size: .
D: TRBD2
V: TRBV10-3
J: TRBJ2-3
DNA: TGTGCCGCTCTAGCGGCAAGCACAGATACGCAGTATTTT
CDR3: CAALAASTDTQYF

size: .
D: TRBD1
V: TRBV11-2
J: TRBJ2-5
DNA: TGTGCCAGCAGCTTCGGGACAGGGGGATTAGAGACCCAGTACTTC
CDR3: CASSFGTGGLETQYF

size: .
D: .
V: TRBV24-1
J: TRBJ2-2
DNA: TGTGCCACCAGTGAGGGAGCGATTGGGGAGCTGTTTTTT
CDR3: CATSEGAIGELFF

size: .
D: .
V: TRBV9
J: TRBJ2-3
DNA: TGTGCCAGCAGCGAACGAGCCCCCAAGGATACGCAGTATTTT
CDR3: CASSERAPKDTQYF

size: few
D: .
V: TRBV28
J: TRBJ1-1
DNA: TGTGCCAGCAGTTCCCCGGGGGGGGTGAACACTGAAGCTTTCTTT
CDR3: CASSSPGGVNTEAFF

size: few
D: TRBD2
V: TRBV7-3
J: TRBJ2-3
DNA: TGTGCCAGCAGCCCCGGGGGGGGACCCACAGATACGCAGTATTTT
CDR3: CASSPGGGPTDTQYF